This is a list of T cell receptor beta chains from one sample in a study of blood T cell repertoires in COVID-19. Using immunoSEQ multiplex PCR, the repertoire was profiled, and TCRdb retains in-frame clones only, with some absent. The table records just under 350,000 clones, 87% of them present only once. Sequences were obtained from peripheral blood. The receptor source for this set is a woman in her 50s with COVID-19, enrolled during active disease. Each CDR3 is given with its conserved first and last residue. The order of the fields is V gene, clone size, J gene, D gene, CDR3 protein, CDR3 DNA. The D gene is left open where the match is weak. Size is stated for part of the rows, as once, few or many counts, or as a class when the clone is expanded.

TRBV2	once	TRBJ1-2	.	CASSRGTGGYTF	TGTGCCAGCAGTAGGGGAACAGGAGGCTACACCTTC
TRBV15	few	TRBJ1-5	.	CATSRDEQQGYQPQHF	TGTGCCACCAGCAGAGATGAGCAACAGGGCTATCAGCCCCAGCATTTT
TRBV4-1	.	TRBJ2-7	TRBD1	CASSQRTGDNPPYEQYF	TGCGCCAGCAGCCAACGGACAGGGGACAATCCCCCCTACGAGCAGTACTTC
TRBV7-9	.	TRBJ1-2	.	CASSLWTHVHNYGYTF	TGTGCCAGCAGCCTCTGGACACACGTTCATAACTATGGCTACACCTTC
TRBV6-2/TRBV6-3	.	TRBJ2-1	.	CASSGLPSSYNEQFF	TGTGCCAGCAGTGGGCTCCCGAGCTCCTACAATGAGCAGTTCTTC
TRBV7-2	.	TRBJ1-1	.	CASSLDFGNTEAFF	TGTGCCAGCAGCTTAGACTTTGGGAACACTGAAGCTTTCTTT
TRBV7-2	.	TRBJ2-1	TRBD2	CASSLGRGSPLYNEQFF	TGTGCCAGCAGCTTAGGTCGCGGGAGTCCGTTATACAATGAGCAGTTCTTC
TRBV5-4	.	TRBJ2-7	TRBD1	CASSLAGTGAYEQYF	TGTGCCAGCAGCTTGGCCGGGACAGGGGCTTACGAGCAGTACTTC
TRBV2	.	TRBJ2-7	.	CASSTRQVTSYEQYF	TGTGCCAGCAGTACCCGACAGGTTACATCCTACGAGCAGTACTTC
TRBV7-2	.	TRBJ1-6	.	CASRGEGNSPLHF	TGTGCCAGCAGGGGTGAGGGAAATTCACCCCTCCACTTT
TRBV19	.	TRBJ2-1	TRBD2	CASSIGLAGSENEQFF	TGTGCCAGTAGTATAGGACTAGCGGGAAGCGAGAATGAGCAGTTCTTC
TRBV5-4	once	TRBJ1-1	TRBD1	CASSSLTGGWEAFF	TGTGCCAGCAGCTCCCTAACAGGGGGATGGGAAGCTTTCTTT
TRBV7-7	.	TRBJ2-5	TRBD1	CASSLTGAFQETQYF	TGTGCTAGCAGCTTGACAGGGGCCTTCCAAGAGACCCAGTACTTC
TRBV30	.	TRBJ2-7	.	CAWSLRGPYEQYF	TGTGCCTGGAGTCTCCGCGGCCCCTACGAGCAGTACTTC
TRBV5-6	.	TRBJ2-3	.	CASSLERHQYF	TGTGCCAGCAGCTTGGAGCGCCACCAGTATTTT
TRBV29-1	.	TRBJ1-4	TRBD1	CSVGGQGGYEKLFF	TGCAGCGTTGGCGGACAGGGAGGGTATGAAAAACTGTTTTTT
TRBV20-1	.	TRBJ2-5	.	CSASQETQYF	TGCAGTGCTTCGCAAGAGACCCAGTACTTC
TRBV20-1	.	TRBJ2-1	TRBD2	CSASGTSGSMFNEQFF	TGCAGTGCTAGTGGGACTAGCGGGAGTATGTTCAATGAGCAGTTCTTC
TRBV6-5	.	TRBJ1-6	TRBD1	CASRRDSHSPLHF	TGTGCCAGCAGACGGGACAGCCATTCACCCCTCCACTTT
TRBV15	.	TRBJ1-5	TRBD1	CATSRVTGYNQPQHF	TGTGCCACCAGCAGAGTGACAGGGTACAATCAGCCCCAGCATTTT
TRBV10-2	.	TRBJ1-4	.	CASPEEVFF	TGCGCCAGCCCCGAGGAGGTGTTTTTT
TRBV6-5	.	TRBJ2-7	TRBD1	CASTQGQGAWEQYF	TGTGCCAGCACCCAAGGACAGGGGGCGTGGGAGCAGTACTTC
TRBV30	.	TRBJ1-1	.	CAWSLSGAAFF	TGTGCCTGGAGTCTAAGTGGGGCGGCTTTCTTT
TRBV7-3	.	TRBJ1-1	TRBD1	CASSLSRGQSEAFF	TGTGCCAGCAGCTTAAGCAGGGGGCAGTCTGAAGCTTTCTTT
TRBV7-9	.	TRBJ2-1	.	CASSLVSYEQFF	TGTGCCAGCAGCTTAGTTTCCTATGAGCAGTTCTTC
TRBV5-1	.	TRBJ1-2	TRBD1	CASSLGDRDVYGYTF	TGCGCCAGCAGCTTAGGGGACAGGGACGTCTATGGCTACACCTTC
TRBV7-2	.	TRBJ2-1	TRBD2	CASSLGLAGGTDEQFF	TGTGCCAGCAGCTTAGGACTAGCGGGAGGGACGGATGAGCAGTTCTTC
TRBV29-1	.	TRBJ2-2	TRBD1	CSVGGQGTGELFF	TGCAGCGTGGGGGGACAGGGCACCGGGGAGCTGTTTTTT
TRBV5-1	.	TRBJ2-2	.	CASSGDLGGGELFF	TGCGCCAGCAGCGGCGATCTGGGGGGCGGGGAGCTGTTTTTT
TRBV19	once	TRBJ2-3	.	CASKGGTDTQYF	TGTGCCAGTAAGGGGGGCACAGATACGCAGTATTTT
TRBV6-8	.	TRBJ1-4	TRBD1	CASSLNQDRGNRNEKLFF	TGTGCCAGCAGCCTAAATCAGGACAGGGGAAATCGAAATGAAAAACTGTTTTTT
TRBV11-1	.	TRBJ2-7	TRBD1	CASIRAPGQGEQYF	TGTGCCAGCATACGAGCCCCGGGACAGGGCGAGCAGTACTTC
TRBV3-1/TRBV3-2	.	TRBJ1-6	.	CASSPPAGPNSPLHF	TGTGCCAGCAGCCCCCCGGCAGGGCCGAATTCACCCCTCCACTTT
TRBV27	.	TRBJ1-5	TRBD1	CASSLYGAGGSNQPQHF	TGTGCCAGCAGTTTATACGGGGCAGGGGGAAGCAATCAGCCCCAGCATTTT
TRBV5-8	.	TRBJ2-7	.	CASSLGRGSSYEQYF	TGTGCCAGCAGCTTGGGAAGGGGCAGTTCCTACGAGCAGTACTTC
TRBV5-4	.	TRBJ2-5	.	CASSLGGVGETQYF	TGTGCCAGCAGCTTGGGGGGAGTGGGGGAGACCCAGTACTTC
TRBV19	.	TRBJ1-5	TRBD1	CASSIPPWGQVNQPQHF	TGTGCCAGTAGTATCCCCCCGTGGGGACAGGTCAATCAGCCCCAGCATTTT
TRBV7-2	once	TRBJ1-1	.	CASSLVGQNTEAFF	TGTGCCAGCAGCTTAGTGGGGCAGAACACTGAAGCTTTCTTT
TRBV5-1	.	TRBJ2-3	TRBD2	CASGTSGLRSPDTQYF	TGCGCCAGCGGGACTAGCGGGCTTCGGTCCCCAGATACGCAGTATTTT
TRBV6-5	.	TRBJ2-4	TRBD1	CASRPPQGVGNIQYF	TGTGCCAGCAGGCCCCCGCAGGGGGTCGGAAACATTCAGTACTTC
TRBV5-1	.	TRBJ2-7	.	CASSLASSVQGWSYEQYF	TGCGCCAGCAGCTTGGCCTCCTCGGTCCAGGGGTGGTCCTACGAGCAGTACTTC
TRBV11-2	once	TRBJ1-2	.	CASSLTGDGYTF	TGTGCCAGCAGCTTGACTGGCGATGGCTACACCTTC
TRBV5-4	.	TRBJ2-1	TRBD2	CASTLSGSSYNEQFF	TGTGCCAGCACCCTAAGCGGGAGCTCCTACAATGAGCAGTTCTTC
TRBV4-1	.	TRBJ1-4	.	CASSRGGFNEKLFF	TGCGCCAGCAGCCGCGGGGGGTTTAATGAAAAACTGTTTTTT
TRBV27	.	TRBJ2-3	.	CASSLSSLAVSTDTQYF	TGTGCCAGCAGTTTATCTTCTCTAGCCGTTAGCACAGATACGCAGTATTTT
TRBV5-1	.	TRBJ2-2	TRBD2	CASSGDLAGGAGELFF	TGCGCCAGCAGTGGGGACCTAGCGGGAGGAGCCGGGGAGCTGTTTTTT
TRBV2	.	TRBJ2-1	.	CASSDSNRALLIYEQFF	TGTGCCAGCAGTGACTCGAACAGGGCTCTGCTAATATACGAGCAGTTCTTC
TRBV5-6	once	TRBJ2-1	TRBD1	CASSLGDRGHNEQFF	TGTGCCAGCAGCTTGGGGGACAGGGGGCACAATGAGCAGTTCTTC
TRBV4-2	.	TRBJ1-2	TRBD1	CASSQERGRNGYTF	TGTGCCAGCAGCCAAGAAAGGGGGCGAAATGGCTACACCTTC
TRBV5-1	.	TRBJ2-2	TRBD1	CASRATGVNTGELFF	TGCGCCAGCCGAGCGACAGGGGTCAATACCGGGGAGCTGTTTTTT
TRBV27	.	TRBJ2-7	.	CASRGAGNYEQYF	TGTGCCAGCCGGGGGGCAGGGAACTACGAGCAGTACTTC
TRBV30	.	TRBJ2-7	TRBD1	CAWRAAGGLDEQYF	TGTGCCTGGAGAGCGGCAGGGGGTCTCGACGAGCAGTACTTC